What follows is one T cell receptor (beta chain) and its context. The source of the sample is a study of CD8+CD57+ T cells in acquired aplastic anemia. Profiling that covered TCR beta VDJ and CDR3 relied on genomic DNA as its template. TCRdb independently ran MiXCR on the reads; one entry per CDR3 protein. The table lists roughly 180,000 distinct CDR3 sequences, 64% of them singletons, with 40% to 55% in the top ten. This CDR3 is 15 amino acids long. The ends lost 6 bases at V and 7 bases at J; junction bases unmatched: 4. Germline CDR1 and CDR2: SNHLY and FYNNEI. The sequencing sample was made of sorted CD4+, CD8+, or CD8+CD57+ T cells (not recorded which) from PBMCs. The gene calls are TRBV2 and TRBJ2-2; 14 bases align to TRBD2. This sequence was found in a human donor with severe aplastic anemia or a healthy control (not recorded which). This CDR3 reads CASRGTSGSVGELFF. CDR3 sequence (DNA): TGTGCCAGCAGGGGGACTAGCGGGAGCGTCGGGGAGCTGTTTTTT.